The T cell receptor beta chain described here comes from a study of blood T cell repertoires in COVID-19. The CDR3 loop spans 15 amino acids. Germline CDR1 SGHTA, CDR2 FQGNSA. V was clipped by 5 bases and J by 0 bases, with 14 bases between them. In the original analysis: Estimation of nucleated cell counts was performed using reference gene primer amplification. Only in-frame clones appear in the TCRdb table, and some are missing; sequencing was by immunoSEQ multiplex PCR. V and J calls and clone size are copied from that table; D and trimming were computed from the DNA. The data hold roughly 200,000 clones, with roughly 90% observed a single time.

The sequence derives from a man between 45 and 60 years old with acute or convalescent COVID-19. The chain recombines TRBV7-2 with TRBJ2-7, with D maybe TRBD2 (6 bases). Sequences were obtained from peripheral blood. CDR3 nucleotides: TGTGCCAGCAGCACAACCCCGGGGGTCTCCTACGAGCAGTACTTC. This translates into CASSTTPGVSYEQYF.